The clone carrying this T cell receptor beta chain was recorded at least ten times. The donors were all healthy and Caucasian. These data originate in a study of identical twins. TCRdb fed the 5' RACE reads into MiXCR, producing one record per CDR3 protein. There are 250,000 or so distinct CDR3 sequences in the sample; approximately 7.3% occur only once, and under 7% lies in the top ten. V lost 8 bases to trimming and J lost 8 bases; unmatched junction nucleotides: 4. This CDR3 region has 11 residues. This same sample was also part of a study on yellow fever vaccine responses in identical twins.

What was sequenced was CD8+ T cells sorted from blood. The clonotype was recovered from a woman aged 18-35 years in good health. The V and J genes are TRBV12-3 or TRBV12-4 and TRBJ2-3, with TRBD1 matching over 7 bases. CDR3 nucleotides: TGTGCCAGCTACTCAGGGGGTACGCAGTATTTT. It translates to CASYSGGTQYF.